This paragraph covers one TCR beta chain sequence. Its antigen is not known. The data stem from a study of T cell responses to AZD1222 COVID-19 vaccine. Study outcomes and limitations: Among the donors, most were white British and more were female, and clonal diversity was possibly underestimated. At study baseline, merely six AZD1222 recipients were seropositive. Elevations in Spike-specific TCR breadth and depth followed administration of two AZD1222 doses.

The CDR3 is 18 amino acids. Losses at the gene ends were 1 base for V and 8 bases for J; bases not matched to a gene: 16. CDR1 is KGHDR and CDR2 is SFDVKD in the germline V gene. Data came from immunoSEQ multiplex PCR; TCRdb stores just in-frame clones and leaves some out. The sample has more than 100,000 clones, around nine tenths seen once. The clonotype comes from an adult in good health. The rearrangement uses TRBV24-1 and TRBJ2-1; the match to TRBD1 covers 7 bases. The sample consisted of peripheral blood, taken on day 0 of AZD1222 vaccination. Written as DNA, the CDR3 is TGTGCCACCAGTGATTTTAAAGGGGAGACAGGGAGTGTCTATGAGCAGTTCTTC. It codes for CATSDFKGETGSVYEQFF.